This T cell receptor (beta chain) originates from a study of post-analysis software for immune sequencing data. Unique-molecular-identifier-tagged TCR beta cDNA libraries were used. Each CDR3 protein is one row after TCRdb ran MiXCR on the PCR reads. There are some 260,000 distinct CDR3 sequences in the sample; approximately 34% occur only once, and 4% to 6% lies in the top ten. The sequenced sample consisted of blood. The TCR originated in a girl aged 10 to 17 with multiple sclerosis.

The CDR3 DNA reads TGTGCCAGCAGCCCATCGACAGGGGGCGGGAGAATCAACAATGAGCAGTACTTC. It is translated as CASSPSTGGGRINNEQYF. The V call is TRBV7-2, the J call TRBJ2-5, with 10 bases identical to TRBD1. Germline CDR1 SGHTA, CDR2 FQGNSA. This CDR3 has 18 amino acids. Unmatched junction bases numbered 23, after V lost 5 bases and J lost 11 bases.